This passage covers 31 T cell receptor beta chains from one sample sequenced in a study of beta chain features in type 1 diabetes. No antigen is known for these receptors. Broader study findings: All four CD4+ subsets from Type 1 diabetes patients carried moderately but significantly shorter TCRB CDR3s.

The sequenced template was cDNA made from the entire isolated RNA. The table came from immunoSEQ multiplex PCR; TCRdb's copy has only in-frame clones and leaves some out. The sample lists 640,000 or so clones, 11% to 15% seen once, with approximately 0.039% in the top ten. The material sequenced was naive CD4+ T cells from blood. The receptors come from a man aged 18 to 30 with type 1 diabetes.

The chain employs TRBV18 and TRBJ2-1, with D possibly TRBD2 on 6 matching bases. The CDR3 sequence is 14 residues long. CDR1 and CDR2 (germline): KGHSH, LQKENI. Trimming left V 4 bases short and J 9 bases short, with 16 bases between. The CDR3 DNA follows: TGTGCCAGCTCACGAGAACGGGAGCTGACTGAGCAGTTCTTC. Translated: CASSRERELTEQFF.

The genes are TRBV7-6 and TRBJ2-3; D ambiguous. From germline, CDR1 is SGHVS and CDR2 FNYEAQ. The CDR3 consists of 11 residues. Between the trimmed V and J ends, which lost 5 bases and 3 bases, there was a span of 3 bases. The CDR3 region has the DNA TGTGCCAGCAGCCTTACAGATACGCAGTATTTT. It specifies CASSLTDTQYF.

The chain has TRBV30 and TRBJ2-2, with a possible D match to TRBD1 (6 bases). Germline V gene lookup returns CDR1 GTSNPN and CDR2 SVGIG (reference sequence). The CDR3 loop spans 14 amino acids. V shed 4 bases and J shed 1 base, with 10 bases lying between them. This chain's CDR3 is CAWIDRMNTGELFF. CDR3 in DNA: TGTGCCTGGATTGACAGGATGAACACCGGGGAGCTGTTTTTT.

This clone showed up just a few times. V is TRBV30 and J is TRBJ1-1; D remains ambiguous. Germline lookup yields CDR1 GTSNPN and CDR2 SVGIG (reference sequence). Trimming removed 0 bases from V and 10 bases from J, with 12 bases in between. The CDR3 runs 12 residues. The CDR3 DNA sequence: TGTGCCTGGAGTGTACTCCCAAAGTCAGCTTTCTTT. Encoded protein: CAWSVLPKSAFF.

This chain joins TRBV15 and TRBJ1-1; D is uncertain. From germline, CDR1 is LNHNV and CDR2 YYDKDF (reference sequence). The CDR3 length is 16 residues. V lost 0 bases, J lost 2 bases, and 13 bases lay in between. CDR3 DNA: TGTGCCACCAGCAGAGAACCAACCGGCTTAAACACTGAAGCTTTCTTT. Protein sequence: CATSREPTGLNTEAFF.

The chain couples TRBV5-4 to TRBJ2-3, with D perhaps TRBD2 (5 bases). Trimming cost V 3 bases and J 6 bases, with 11 bases left between them. Germline-derived CDR1 and CDR2 are SGHNT and YYREEE (reference sequence). The CDR3 extends over 13 amino acids. CDR3 bases: TGTGCCAGCAGCTCGAGGGCGGGCGATACGCAGTATTTT. Its protein product is CASSSRAGDTQYF.

This clone was detected only a few times. The chain employs TRBV14 and TRBJ1-2, with TRBD1 as a possible D gene (6 bases). This CDR3 region has 14 residues. V was clipped by 3 bases and J by 4 bases, with 12 bases between them. The germline V gene encodes CDR1 SGHDN and CDR2 FVKESK. The CDR3 spells CASSQVWDTYGYTF. CDR3 coding DNA: TGTGCCAGCAGCCAGGTCTGGGACACCTATGGCTACACCTTC.

The rearrangement links TRBV15 to TRBJ1-1; D not resolved. V dropped 0 bases and J dropped 1 base, with 6 bases sitting between them. The CDR3 spans 14 residues. The germline V gene has CDR1 LNHNV and CDR2 YYDKDF (reference sequence). CDR3 sequence (DNA): TGTGCCACCAGCAGAGATCGAGCGAACACTGAAGCTTTCTTT. Amino acids: CATSRDRANTEAFF.

This clone was found a few times. This chain uses TRBV28 with TRBJ2-4; 9 nucleotides line up with TRBD2. V shed 3 bases, J shed 4 bases, and the junction held 1 base outside the gene matches. From germline, CDR1 is MDHEN and CDR2 SYDVKM. The CDR3 is made up of 14 amino acids. CDR3 nucleotide sequence: TGTGCCAGCAGTTTGGCGGGAGGGAAAAACATTCAGTACTTC. It is translated as CASSLAGGKNIQYF. Full variable domain (missing parts from reference TRBV28 and TRBJ2-4): DVKVTQSSRYLVKRTGEKVFLECVQDMDHENMFWYRQDPGLGLRLIYFSYDVKMKEKGDIPEGYSVSREKKERFSLILESASTNQTSMYLCASSLAGGKNIQYFGAGTRLSVL.

The sample holds a few counts of this clone. The rearrangement links TRBV30 to TRBJ1-6; D uncertain. Germline CDR1 is GTSNPN and CDR2 is SVGIG (reference sequence). This CDR3 has 13 residues. Trimming removed 4 bases from V and 9 bases from J, with 13 bases in between. The CDR3 DNA reads as TGTGCCTGGACCGGCGGGAGCGGTTCACCCCTCCACTTT. As protein: CAWTGGSGSPLHF.

The chain employs TRBV7-2 and TRBJ2-2, with D possibly matching TRBD2 (5 bases). Per germline, CDR1 SGHTA and CDR2 FQGNSA. CDR3 size: 14 residues. Trimming removed 3 bases from V and 6 bases from J, with 11 bases in between. As DNA, the CDR3 is TGTGCCAGCAGCTTCTACCGGACTGCCGGGGAGCTGTTTTTT. Protein product: CASSFYRTAGELFF.

In its sample, this clone was seen a few times. This chain links TRBV30 with TRBJ2-2; weak D call: TRBD2 (6 bases). This CDR3 comprises 11 residues. With 5 bases removed from V and 7 bases from J, the gap between germline ends came to 8 bases. From germline, CDR1 is GTSNPN and CDR2 SVGIG (reference sequence). CDR3 region: CAWGRGGELFF. The CDR3 nucleotides are TGTGCCTGGGGGCGGGGCGGGGAGCTGTTTTTT.

This clone was picked up a small number of times. The chain has TRBV9 and TRBJ2-3; D remains ambiguous. The V end lost 0 bases, the J end lost 8 bases, and 7 bases lay between the germline ends. The CDR3 runs 12 residues. The germline gives CDR1 SGDLS, CDR2 YYNGEE. The CDR3 region has the DNA TGTGCCAGCAGCGTAGAGGGTATTACGCAGTATTTT. Its translation: CASSVEGITQYF.

This clone has more than one count but fewer than ten. This chain joins TRBV7-9 and TRBJ2-4; 8 bases match TRBD2. The CDR3 consists of 12 residues. In germline, CDR1 is SEHNR, CDR2 FQNEAQ (reference sequence). V shed 1 base, J shed 14 bases, and the junction held 4 bases outside the gene matches. CDR3 protein: CASSLEGGRKYF. The CDR3 nucleotides read TGTGCCAGCAGCTTAGAAGGCGGGAGGAAGTACTTC.

This clone has more than one count but fewer than ten. The J gene is TRBJ2-3, the V gene TRBV7-2; TRBD2 is a possible D gene (5 bases). Trimming took 1 base from V and 8 from J, leaving 10 bases between them. The CDR3 is made up of 13 amino acids. Germline-derived CDR1 and CDR2 are SGHTA and FQGNSA. The CDR3 sequence: CASSLVGEGTQYF. Here the CDR3 DNA reads TGTGCCAGCAGCTTAGTGGGTGAGGGTACGCAGTATTTT. Filled out from reference TRBV7-2 and TRBJ2-3, the complete variable domain reads GAGVSQSPSNKVTEKGKDVELRCDPISGHTALYWYRQSLGQGLEFLIYFQGNSAPDKSGLPSDRFSAERTGGSVSTLTIQRTQQEDSAVYLCASSLVGEGTQYFGPGTRLTVL.

A few counts support this clone. This sequence joins TRBV4-1 and TRBJ2-7, with D unclear. The germline CDR1 and CDR2 sequences are MGHRA and YSYEKL. The V end lost 3 bases, the J end lost 2 bases, and 14 bases lay between the germline ends. The CDR3 has 15 residues. The CDR3: CASSQGLGNPYEQYF. The CDR3, as DNA: TGCGCCAGCAGCCAGGGTTTAGGGAATCCCTACGAGCAGTACTTC.

This clone turned up a few times. The gene calls are TRBV7-9 and TRBJ2-3; 7 bases fit TRBD2. Germline V gene sequence: CDR1 SEHNR, CDR2 FQNEAQ (reference sequence). This CDR3 has 15 amino acids. The J segment lost 2 bases and the V segment lost 7 bases, leaving 9 bases of the junction unmatched. The CDR3 loop reads CASNPRGGDTDTQYF. The CDR3 DNA reads as TGTGCCAGCAACCCCCGGGGAGGGGACACAGATACGCAGTATTTT.

CDR3 amino acids: CSGGSYEQYF. CDR3 nucleotides: TGCAGCGGCGGCTCCTACGAGCAGTACTTC. V and J are TRBV20-1 and TRBJ2-7, with D unclear. The CDR3 sequence is 10 residues long. Germline V gives CDR1 DFQATT, CDR2 SNEGSKA (reference sequence).

The chain combines TRBV7-2 with TRBJ2-7, with 9 bases fitting TRBD1. The germline V gene encodes CDR1 SGHTA and CDR2 FQGNSA. The CDR3 spans 14 residues. V lost 5 bases to trimming and J lost 3 bases; unmatched junction nucleotides: 5. The CDR3 region is CASSTRDRDYEQYF. CDR3 DNA sequence: TGTGCCAGCAGCACCCGGGACAGGGACTACGAGCAGTACTTC.

This chain connects TRBV6-6 to TRBJ2-3, with 9 bases fitting TRBD2. Germline CDR1 MNHNY, CDR2 SVGAGI (reference sequence). This CDR3 has 15 residues. V gave up 4 bases and J gave up 3 bases; unmatched junction bases: 5. In DNA form, the CDR3 reads TGTGCCAGCAGTTTGGGCGCGGGAGGGACAGATACGCAGTATTTT. Translating it yields CASSLGAGGTDTQYF.

This chain links TRBV29-1 with TRBJ2-7; 11 bases line up with TRBD2. The V gene end was trimmed by 5 bases and the J gene end by 2 bases; junction bases not matched to a gene: 8. This CDR3 is 15 amino acids long. Germline V gene lookup returns CDR1 SQVTM and CDR2 ANQGSEA. In nucleotides, the CDR3 is TGCAGCGTTTTAACTTTAGCGGGAGGGACCTACGAGCAGTACTTC. Encoded protein: CSVLTLAGGTYEQYF.

The chain links TRBV4-3 to TRBJ1-5; 7 nucleotides line up with TRBD1. The CDR3 is 15 residues long. V was clipped by 5 bases and J by 7 bases; unmatched bases: 11. CDR1 and CDR2 from the germline V gene are LGHNA and YSLEER. The CDR3: CASSKHSTGQQPQHF. CDR3 nucleotides: TGCGCCAGCAGCAAGCATTCGACAGGGCAACAGCCCCAGCATTTT.

This clone was found a few times. The rearrangement joins TRBV2 to TRBJ1-5, with D possibly being TRBD1 (5 bases). The CDR3 covers 14 residues. The V gene's germline CDR1 is SNHLY and CDR2 FYNNEI. With 3 bases removed from V and 6 bases from J, the gap between germline ends came to 12 bases. The CDR3: CASSEAGRAQPQHF. The CDR3 bases are TGTGCCAGCAGTGAGGCAGGCAGGGCTCAGCCCCAGCATTTT. Using reference TRBV2 and TRBJ1-5 for the parts outside the CDR3, the full variable domain is EPEVTQTPSHQVTQMGQEVILRCVPISNHLYFYWYRQILGQKVEFLVSFYNNEISEKSEIFDDQFSVERPDGSNFTLKIRSTKLEDSAMYFCASSEAGRAQPQHFGDGTRLSIL.

This clone was detected a few times. The gene calls are TRBV30 and TRBJ2-7; no definite D call. The CDR3 covers 12 residues. V shed 2 bases and J shed 3 bases, with 8 bases lying between them. CDR1 is GTSNPN and CDR2 is SVGIG in the germline V gene (reference sequence). The CDR3 here is CAWSSRNYEQYF. The CDR3 region has the DNA TGTGCCTGGAGTTCCCGGAACTACGAGCAGTACTTC.

The genes are TRBV28 and TRBJ1-2; no reliable D call. Germline loops: CDR1 MDHEN, CDR2 SYDVKM. The CDR3 totals 12 residues. The V gene lost 7 bases and the J gene lost 2 bases, with 8 bases spanning the gap. CDR3 sequence reads: CASTPRNYGYTF. The CDR3 nucleotides are TGTGCCAGCACCCCGCGGAACTATGGCTACACCTTC.

In its sample, this clone was seen a few times. V is TRBV5-4 and J is TRBJ2-7; D is unresolved. With 2 bases removed from V and 2 bases from J, the gap between germline ends came to 5 bases. Germline V CDR1 and CDR2: SGHNT, YYREEE (reference sequence). The CDR3 loop spans 12 amino acids. CDR3 protein: CASSFQTYEQYF. DNA of the CDR3: TGTGCCAGCAGCTTCCAGACCTACGAGCAGTACTTC.

This clone was recorded a few times. V is TRBV11-2 and J is TRBJ2-1, with TRBD2 matching 10 bases. This CDR3 spans 13 amino acids. The V gene end was trimmed by 5 bases and the J gene end by 9 bases; junction bases not matched to a gene: 4. CDR1 is SGHAT and CDR2 is FQNNGV in the germline V gene. The CDR3 bases are TGTGCCAGCAGCAACCTAGCGGGGGTTGAGCAGTTCTTC. Protein sequence: CASSNLAGVEQFF.

This chain joins TRBV2 and TRBJ1-4; 8 nucleotides align to TRBD1. The CDR3 runs to 14 residues. Germline V lookup: CDR1 SNHLY, CDR2 FYNNEI. Trimming removed 7 bases from V and 7 bases from J; junction bases left unmatched: 8. For the CDR3, the DNA is TGTGCCAGCAAAAGGACAGGGTTGGGTGAAAAACTGTTTTTT. Protein sequence: CASKRTGLGEKLFF.

The gene calls are TRBV30 and TRBJ2-5; unclear D gene. Germline V gene sequence: CDR1 GTSNPN, CDR2 SVGIG (reference sequence). V was shortened by 0 bases and J by 7 bases, with 6 bases between the two germline ends. The CDR3 is 11 amino acids. CDR3 bases: TGTGCCTGGAGTGTGGTGGTGACCCAGTACTTC. Translated, it gives CAWSVVVTQYF.

The genes are TRBV4-3 and TRBJ1-4, with TRBD1 identical over 10 bases. The CDR3 length is 14 residues. J lost 7 bases, V lost 4 bases, and 3 bases had no gene match. Germline values: CDR1 LGHNA, CDR2 YSLEER. The CDR3 DNA is TGCGCCAGCAGCCTTGGGACAGGGGCTGAAAAACTGTTTTTT. Its protein is CASSLGTGAEKLFF.

This clone was counted a few times. This rearrangement joins TRBV5-1 to TRBJ2-5; D is ambiguous. V was trimmed by 4 bases and J by 5 bases, leaving 12 bases between them. CDR1 and CDR2 from the germline V gene are SGHRS and YFSETQ. The CDR3 runs 13 residues. CDR3 amino acids: CASSDGWQETQYF. Here the CDR3 DNA reads TGCGCCAGCAGCGACGGCTGGCAGGAGACCCAGTACTTC.